This T cell receptor beta chain was recovered during a study of T cell responses to AZD1222 COVID-19 vaccine. The germline CDR1 and CDR2 sequences are SGHTA and FQGNSA. V shed 5 bases and J 6 bases; nucleotides not matched to a gene: 3. CDR3 length: 12 amino acids. Assay used: immunoSEQ multiplex PCR; TCRdb lists only in-frame clones, some missing. This table holds roughly 150,000 clones, 85% to 95% found once. The source of this sequence is an adult who received the AZD1222 COVID-19 vaccine. This chain connects TRBV7-2 to TRBJ1-1; 7 nucleotides match TRBD1. Sequences were derived from peripheral blood, sampled 28 days after the second AZD1222 dose. This CDR3 reads CASSRTGAEAFF. The CDR3 nucleotides read TGTGCCAGCAGCCGGACAGGAGCTGAAGCTTTCTTT.